This note documents a single T cell receptor (beta chain) sequence. Time point here: newly diagnosed GD, antithyroid drugs for less than 3 months. Following extraction of RNA from PBMCs, that RNA was used to make the TCR library. CDR3 length: 14 amino acids. The germline V gene encodes CDR1 SGHRS and CDR2 YFSETQ. J was trimmed by 7 bases and V by 6 bases; bases with no gene match: 5. This entry comes from a study of regulatory T cells in long-lasting Graves disease. Libraries of TCR beta came from iRepertoire HTBI primers plus Arm-PCR of CDR3 regions. TCRdb fed the multiplex PCR reads into MiXCR, producing one record per CDR3 protein. Of around 480,000 distinct CDR3 sequences in the sample, about 16% were seen once. This sample also belongs to another study, concerning T cells in Graves' hyperthyroidism and ophthalmopathy.

The source material was peripheral blood mononuclear cells (PBMCs), sampled at new diagnosis, from a patient treated with antithyroid drugs. This sequence joins TRBV5-1 and TRBJ2-5; the match to TRBD2 covers 14 bases. The sequence was collected from a woman aged 35-60 years with Graves disease. The CDR3 bases are TGCGCCAGCAAGACTAGCGGGGGGGCAGGGACCCAGTACTTC. Amino acids: CASKTSGGAGTQYF.